The next 7 T cell receptor beta chains were all read from a single sample in a study of OX40 agonist ivuxolimab in advanced cancers. Profiling relied on immunoSEQ multiplex PCR, and the TCRdb table lists in-frame clones only, not all of them. The sample shows tens of thousands of clones, roughly 80% of them seen only once. This specimen consisted of CD4+ or CD8+ T cells sorted from blood, obtained in a trial of the OX40 agonist ivuxolimab. Receptors originate from an adult with an advanced solid tumor such as melanoma, head and neck, liver or kidney cancer.

The chain has TRBV5-1 and TRBJ2-7; TRBD1 aligns across 9 bases. The germline gives CDR1 SGHRS, CDR2 YFSETQ. Trimming took 2 bases from V and 5 from J; bases not matched to a gene: 8. The CDR3 loop spans 15 amino acids. The CDR3 DNA follows: TGCGCCAGCAGCTTCCTCGACAGGGGGGTCAACGAGCAGTACTTC. This gives the protein CASSFLDRGVNEQYF. Together with reference TRBV5-1 and TRBJ2-7, the CDR3 gives the full variable domain: KAGVTQTPRYLIKTRGQQVTLSCSPISGHRSVSWYQQTPGQGLQFLFEYFSETQRNKGNFPGRFSGRQFSNSRSEMNVSTLELGDSALYLCASSFLDRGVNEQYFGPGTRLTVT.

The chain combines TRBV5-1 with TRBJ2-7; 7 nucleotides line up with TRBD2. In germline, CDR1 is SGHRS, CDR2 YFSETQ. CDR3 length: 15 residues. Germline trimming cut 4 bases from V and 1 base from J; bases unmatched to any gene: 8. Here the CDR3 DNA reads TGCGCCAGCAGCACCGGACTAGACGGGTCCTACGAGCAGTACGTC. It translates to CASSTGLDGSYEQYV.

The chain links TRBV27 to TRBJ1-1; 8 bases are a match to TRBD1. With V trimmed by 6 bases and J by 5 bases, 5 bases remained unmatched. This CDR3 region has 13 residues. Germline V gives CDR1 MNHEY, CDR2 SMNVEV (reference sequence). Here the CDR3 DNA reads TGTGCCAGCAGAAGGGGACAGGTTACTGAAGCTTTCTTT. Translated, it gives CASRRGQVTEAFF.

Only one count was recorded for this clone. The chain carries TRBV7-9 and TRBJ2-5; D might be TRBD2 (5 bases). With the DNA end fitting TRBJ2-7 better, the J assignment may be wrong. The V gene's germline CDR1 is SEHNR and CDR2 FQNEAQ (reference sequence). This CDR3 region has 14 residues. As DNA, the CDR3 is TGTGCCAGCAGCTTATTGGCTAGCAGCCACGAGCAGTACTTC. Protein product: CASSLLASSHEQYF.

The chain is built from TRBV19 and TRBJ1-6, with D possibly matching TRBD1 (6 bases). The V gene lost 3 bases and the J gene lost 6 bases, with 9 bases spanning the gap. The CDR3 contains 14 residues. Germline V gene data show CDR1 as LNHDA and CDR2 as SQIVND (reference sequence). The CDR3 nucleotides read TGTGCCAGTAGTATCCGGGGGCCTAATTCACCCCTCCACTTT. Residues: CASSIRGPNSPLHF.

The chain joins TRBV7-8 to TRBJ2-5; 8 nucleotides align to TRBD2. The trim removed 7 bases at V and 5 bases at J, leaving 9 bases unmatched. Looked up from germline, CDR1 is SGHVS and CDR2 is FQNEAQ. The CDR3 runs to 14 residues. In DNA, the CDR3 is TGTGCCAGCATCCTGCGGGAGGAGGGGGAGACCCAGTACTTC. Residues: CASILREEGETQYF.

This clone is a singleton in its sample. The chain employs TRBV18 and TRBJ2-5, with D tentatively TRBD1 (6 bases). The CDR3 sequence is 15 residues long. The germline V gene has CDR1 KGHSH and CDR2 LQKENI. Trimming cost V 6 bases and J 7 bases, with 21 bases left between them. The CDR3, as DNA: TGTGCCAGCTCCCTCGGGACAAGGGGCCCTGGGACCCAGTACTTC. Translated, it gives CASSLGTRGPGTQYF.